The rows below give T cell receptor beta chains drawn from one sample of a study of regulatory T cells in long-lasting Graves disease. MiXCR was run by TCRdb on the multiplex PCR reads, yielding one entry per CDR3 protein. The sample has about 530,000 distinct CDR3 sequences, 15% to 20% seen once. These records were also assigned to another study, of T cells in Graves' hyperthyroidism and ophthalmopathy.

Sample: peripheral blood mononuclear cells (PBMCs), taken at new diagnosis, from a patient treated with antithyroid drugs. Receptors originate from a woman aged 35-65 years with Graves disease. Each CDR3 is given with its conserved first and last residue. D genes are given only for firm matches. The size field is filled for only some rows; it gives once, few, many or a size class.

TRBD1 | few | TRBJ2-7 | TRBV5-1 | TGCGCCAGCTGTCCCGGGACAGGGAACAACGAGCAGTACTTC | CASCPGTGNNEQYF
NA | few | TRBJ2-6 | TRBV29-1 | TGCAGCGTTCGAATTGGGGCCAACGTCCTGACTTTC | CSVRIGANVLTF
TRBD1 | many | TRBJ1-1 | TRBV6-1 | TGTGCCAGCACCACGACAGGGGGCGCCGGAAAAACTTTCTTT | CASTTTGGAGKTFF
TRBD2 | many | TRBJ2-1 | TRBV3-1 | TGTGCCAGCAGCCGAGGGACTAGCGCCCCAGCGAGCTACAATGAGCAGTTCTTC | CASSRGTSAPASYNEQFF
NA | many | TRBJ2-7 | TRBV12-3/TRBV12-4 | TGTGCCAGCAGTTTAGGAGAGGCGCAGTCCTACGAGCAGTACTTC | CASSLGEAQSYEQYF
NA | many | TRBJ2-1 | TRBV11-3 | TGTGCCAGCAGCTTAGAGTTAGACAATGAGCAGTTCTTC | CASSLELDNEQFF
TRBD1 | many | TRBJ1-6 | TRBV12-3/TRBV12-4 | TGTGCCAGTGCGGGACAGGGTAATTCACCCCTCCACTTT | CASAGQGNSPLHF
NA | NA | TRBJ2-7 | TRBV30 | TGTGCCTATCAATTTTCGAGGATTCGGTCTAGGAGCTCCTACGAGCAGTACTTC | CAYQFSRIRSRSSYEQYF
NA | few | TRBJ1-2 | TRBV6-1 | TGTGCCAGCAGGGAGCAGGGTTTTGCTTCCTACACCTTC | CASREQGFASYTF
NA | many | TRBJ2-2 | TRBV28 | TGTGCCAGCTGCCCCGGGGGTCTTCCCCTAGGCGGGGAGCTGTTTTTT | CASCPGGLPLGGELFF
NA | few | TRBJ1-2 | TRBV7-9 | TGTGCCAGCAGCTTAGACGGGGGCAATGCCTATGGCTACACCTTC | CASSLDGGNAYGYTF
NA | NA | TRBJ1-1 | TRBV20-1 | TGCAGTGCTAGAGACTCCGGGACGGTGAACACTGAAGCTTTCTTT | CSARDSGTVNTEAFF
NA | many | TRBJ2-2 | TRBV12-3/TRBV12-4 | TGTGCCAGCAGTTTAGAGAGCTTCTCCGGGGAGCTGTTTTTT | CASSLESFSGELFF
NA | few | TRBJ1-5 | TRBV4-1 | TGCGCCAGCAGCCAAGAGTTGGGATCTGGCAATCAGCCCCAGCATTTT | CASSQELGSGNQPQHF
NA | many | TRBJ2-7 | TRBV12-5 | TGTGCTAGTGGTTTGTGGACTCCGTTTGGAGGGCTAGTACCCGAGCAGTACTTC | CASGLWTPFGGLVPEQYF
NA | NA | TRBJ1-1 | TRBV5-6 | TGTGCCAGCACTAGGGGGATGAACACTGAAGCTTTCTTT | CASTRGMNTEAFF
NA | many | TRBJ1-1 | TRBV5-5 | TGTGCCAGCAGCCTCCCGGGGTTCTTCATGAACACTGAAGCTTTCTTT | CASSLPGFFMNTEAFF
NA | many | TRBJ1-5 | TRBV20-1 | TGCAGTGCTAGTCCTGACTCTGACTATCAGCCCCAGCATTTT | CSASPDSDYQPQHF
NA | many | TRBJ1-1 | TRBV6-1 | TGTGCCAGTCAGGGGTTCACTGAAGCTTTCTTT | CASQGFTEAFF